This T cell receptor (beta chain) appears in the sequencing data of a study of blood T cell repertoires in COVID-19. On the study more broadly: COVID-19 samples collected from the United States, Italy and Spain covered acute and convalescent phases. T cells, B-cell-depleted T cells, or PBMCs supplied cDNA or gDNA.

The authors' processing: Amplification with reference gene primers provided the estimates of nucleated cell counts. Measured with immunoSEQ multiplex PCR; TCRdb has only the in-frame clones, and not every one. That table furnishes V, J and clone size, whereas the DNA furnished D and trimming. The sample records a few hundred thousand clones, roughly 84% being singletons. The trim removed 4 bases at V and 5 bases at J, leaving 10 bases unmatched. The CDR3 totals 15 residues. Germline values: CDR1 MNHEY, CDR2 SVGEGT. The material sequenced was peripheral blood. The chain uses TRBV6-2 or TRBV6-3 and TRBJ1-1, with TRBD1 matching over 7 bases. The receptor was derived from a woman between 18 and 29 years old with acute or convalescent COVID-19. CDR3 amino acids: CASSSYSGGWTEAFF. The CDR3 DNA is TGTGCCAGCAGTTCTTATTCAGGGGGTTGGACTGAAGCTTTCTTT.